This TCR beta chain was observed in a study of metastatic and nonmetastatic thyroid tumors. Across the whole study: Both malignant and benign thyroid patients supplied peripheral blood and tumor or nodule tissue samples, across which the repertoires of these patients were then compared.

In the study's own analysis: The distant-metastasis classifier for papillary thyroid cancer was built from CDR3 differences across clinicopathological groups. Through MiXCR, TCRdb re-clonotyped the PCR reads. For this entry, the V and J calls and clone size follow TCRdb and not the study's own pipeline. The sample has 23,000 or so clones; around 20% are singletons. This clone was seen at least ten times. The antigen remains undetermined. Each patient came to thyroid surgery without any prior treatment (of any kind). Study conclusions and caveats: It was reported that TCR beta diversity was significantly higher in malignant thyroid tumors than benign nodules, in blood and tumor.

In germline, CDR1 is KGHSH, CDR2 LQKENI. The CDR3 sequence is 14 residues long. V lost 5 bases and J lost 3; bases outside the gene matches: 5. This clonotype originated in a male donor with papillary thyroid cancer or a benign thyroid nodule (not recorded which). Some clones in this sample may be carry-over from other donors' samples. The material sequenced was blood. The J gene is TRBJ1-2, the V gene TRBV18; the match to TRBD1 covers 8 bases. CDR3 DNA: TGTGCCAGCTCAACGACAGGGGACTACTATGGCTACACCTTC. The encoded protein is CASSTTGDYYGYTF.